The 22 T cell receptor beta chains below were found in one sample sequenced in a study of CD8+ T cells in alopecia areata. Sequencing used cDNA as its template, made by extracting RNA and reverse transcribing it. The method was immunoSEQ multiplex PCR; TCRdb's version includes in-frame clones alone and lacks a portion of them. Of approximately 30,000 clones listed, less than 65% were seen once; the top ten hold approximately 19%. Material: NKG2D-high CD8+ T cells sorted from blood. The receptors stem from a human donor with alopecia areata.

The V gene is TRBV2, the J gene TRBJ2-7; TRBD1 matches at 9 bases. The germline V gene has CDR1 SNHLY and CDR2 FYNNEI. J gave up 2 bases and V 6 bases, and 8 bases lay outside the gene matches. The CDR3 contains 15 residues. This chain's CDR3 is CASREGQGGPYEQYF. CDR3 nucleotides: TGTGCCAGCAGGGAGGGACAGGGAGGCCCCTACGAGCAGTACTTC.

CDR3 amino acids: CASSYLTGWGETQYF. The CDR3 DNA follows: TGTGCCAGCAGCTATTTAACGGGGTGGGGAGAGACCCAGTACTTC. This chain joins TRBV7-2 and TRBJ2-5, with a weak D call TRBD2 (5 bases). Germline V gene data show CDR1 as SGHTA and CDR2 as FQGNSA. Deletions cut 4 bases from V and 4 bases from J, with 16 bases between. This CDR3 is 15 amino acids long.

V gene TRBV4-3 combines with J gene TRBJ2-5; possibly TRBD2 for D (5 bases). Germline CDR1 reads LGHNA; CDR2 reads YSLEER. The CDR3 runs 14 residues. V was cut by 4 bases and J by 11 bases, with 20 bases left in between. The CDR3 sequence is CASSPFRGPREQYF. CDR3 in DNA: TGCGCCAGCAGCCCATTCCGCGGACCTAGGGAGCAGTACTTC.

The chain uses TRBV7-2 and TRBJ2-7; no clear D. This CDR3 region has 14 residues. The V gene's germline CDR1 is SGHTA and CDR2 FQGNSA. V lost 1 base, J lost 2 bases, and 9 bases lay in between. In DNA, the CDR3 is TGTGCCAGCAGCTTAGGGCCTCCCCCCTACGAGCAGTACTTC. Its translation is CASSLGPPPYEQYF.

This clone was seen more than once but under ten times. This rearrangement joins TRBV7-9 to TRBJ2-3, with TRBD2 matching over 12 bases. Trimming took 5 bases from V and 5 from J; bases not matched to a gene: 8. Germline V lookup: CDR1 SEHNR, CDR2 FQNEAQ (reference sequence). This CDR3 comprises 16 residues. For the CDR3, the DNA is TGTGCCAGCAGCCCCCCTAGCGGGGGGGATGGAGATACGCAGTATTTT. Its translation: CASSPPSGGDGDTQYF.

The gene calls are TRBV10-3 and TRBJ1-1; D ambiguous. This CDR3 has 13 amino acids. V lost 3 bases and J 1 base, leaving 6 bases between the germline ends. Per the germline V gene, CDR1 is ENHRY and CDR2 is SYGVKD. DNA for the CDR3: TGTGCCATCAGTGAACCGGGGAACACTGAAGCTTTCTTT. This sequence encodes CAISEPGNTEAFF.

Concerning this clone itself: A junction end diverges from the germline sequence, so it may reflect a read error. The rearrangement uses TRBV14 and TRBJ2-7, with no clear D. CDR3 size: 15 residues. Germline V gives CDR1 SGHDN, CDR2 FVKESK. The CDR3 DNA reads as TGTGCCAGCAGTCAAGGTGGCGTCAGATCCTACGAGCAGTACTTC. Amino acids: CASSQGGVRSYEQYF.

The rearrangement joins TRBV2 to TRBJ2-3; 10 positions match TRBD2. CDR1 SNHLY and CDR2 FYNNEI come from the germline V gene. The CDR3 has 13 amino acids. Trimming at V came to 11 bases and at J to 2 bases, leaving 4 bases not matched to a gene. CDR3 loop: CAGAGGPTDTQYF. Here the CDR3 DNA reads TGTGCCGGAGCGGGAGGGCCCACAGATACGCAGTATTTT.

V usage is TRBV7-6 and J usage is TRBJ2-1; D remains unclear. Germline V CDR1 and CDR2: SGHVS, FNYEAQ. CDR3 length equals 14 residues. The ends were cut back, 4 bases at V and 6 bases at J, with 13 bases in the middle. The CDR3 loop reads CASSYPGPINEQFF. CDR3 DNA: TGTGCCAGCAGCTACCCCGGGCCGATCAATGAGCAGTTCTTC.

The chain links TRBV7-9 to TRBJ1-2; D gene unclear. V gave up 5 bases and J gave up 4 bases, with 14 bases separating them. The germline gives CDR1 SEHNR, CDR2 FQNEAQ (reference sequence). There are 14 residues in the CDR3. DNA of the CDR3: TGTGCCAGCAGCGATATTAGGAAAGGCTATGGCTACACCTTC. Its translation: CASSDIRKGYGYTF.

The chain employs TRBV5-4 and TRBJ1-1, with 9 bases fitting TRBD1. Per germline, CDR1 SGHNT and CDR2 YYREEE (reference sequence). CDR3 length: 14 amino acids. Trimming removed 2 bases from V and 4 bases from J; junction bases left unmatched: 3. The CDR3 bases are TGTGCCAGCAGCTTTGGACAGGGGAGCACTGAAGCTTTCTTT. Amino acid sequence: CASSFGQGSTEAFF.

The CDR3 spells CASSLAQGSQPQHF. The CDR3 region has the DNA TGTGCCAGCAGTTTAGCCCAGGGAAGCCAGCCCCAGCATTTT. The V gene is TRBV28, the J gene TRBJ1-5; D perhaps matches TRBD1 (5 bases). Between the trimmed V and J ends, which lost 2 bases and 7 bases, there was a span of 12 bases. In germline, CDR1 is MDHEN, CDR2 SYDVKM. The CDR3 extends over 14 amino acids.

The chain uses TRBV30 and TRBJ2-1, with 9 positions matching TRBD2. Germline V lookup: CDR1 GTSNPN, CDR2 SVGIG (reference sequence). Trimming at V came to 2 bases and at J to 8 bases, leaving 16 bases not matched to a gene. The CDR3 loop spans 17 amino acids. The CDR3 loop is CAWSNSGLRGGLDEQFF. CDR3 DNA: TGTGCCTGGAGTAACTCGGGTTTGCGGGGGGGCCTCGATGAGCAGTTCTTC.

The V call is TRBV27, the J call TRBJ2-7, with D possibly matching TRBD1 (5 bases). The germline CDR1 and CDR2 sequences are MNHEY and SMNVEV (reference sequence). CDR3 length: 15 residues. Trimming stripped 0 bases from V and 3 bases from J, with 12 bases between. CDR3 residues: CASSLSHAGLYEQYF. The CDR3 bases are TGTGCCAGCAGTTTATCTCACGCAGGGCTCTACGAGCAGTACTTC.

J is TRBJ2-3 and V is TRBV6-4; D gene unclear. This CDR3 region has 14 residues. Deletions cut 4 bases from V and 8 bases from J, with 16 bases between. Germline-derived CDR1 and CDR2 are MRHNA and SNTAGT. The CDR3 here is CASSAWATEATQYF. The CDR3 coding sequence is TGTGCCAGCAGTGCATGGGCCACGGAAGCTACGCAGTATTTT.

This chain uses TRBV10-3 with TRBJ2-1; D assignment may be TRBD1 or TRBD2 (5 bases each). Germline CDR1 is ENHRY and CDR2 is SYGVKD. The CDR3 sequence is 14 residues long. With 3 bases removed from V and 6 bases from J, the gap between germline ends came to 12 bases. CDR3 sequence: CAISESGTRNEQFF. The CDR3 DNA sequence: TGTGCCATCAGTGAATCCGGGACCCGCAATGAGCAGTTCTTC.

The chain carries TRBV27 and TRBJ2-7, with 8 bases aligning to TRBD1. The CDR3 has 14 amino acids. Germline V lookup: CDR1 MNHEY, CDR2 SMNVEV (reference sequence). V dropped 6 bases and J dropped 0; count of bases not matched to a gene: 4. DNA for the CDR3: TGTGCCAGCAGCCACAGGGGGAGCTCCTACGAGCAGTACTTC. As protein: CASSHRGSSYEQYF.

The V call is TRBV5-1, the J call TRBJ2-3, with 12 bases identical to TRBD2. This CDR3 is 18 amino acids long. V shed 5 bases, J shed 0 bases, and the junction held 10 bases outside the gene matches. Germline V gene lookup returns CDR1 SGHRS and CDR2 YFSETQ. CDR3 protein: CASREGLAGITSTDTQYF. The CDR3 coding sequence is TGCGCCAGCAGAGAAGGACTAGCGGGAATAACTAGCACAGATACGCAGTATTTT. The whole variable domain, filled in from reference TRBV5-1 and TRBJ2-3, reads KAGVTQTPRYLIKTRGQQVTLSCSPISGHRSVSWYQQTPGQGLQFLFEYFSETQRNKGNFPGRFSGRQFSNSRSEMNVSTLELGDSALYLCASREGLAGITSTDTQYFGPGTRLTVL.

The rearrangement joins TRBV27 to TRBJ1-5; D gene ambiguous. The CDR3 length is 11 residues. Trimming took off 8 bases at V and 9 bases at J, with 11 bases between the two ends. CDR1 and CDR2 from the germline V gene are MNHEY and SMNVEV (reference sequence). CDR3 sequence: CASGPSWPQHF. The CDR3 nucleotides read TGTGCCAGCGGGCCTTCGTGGCCCCAGCATTTT.

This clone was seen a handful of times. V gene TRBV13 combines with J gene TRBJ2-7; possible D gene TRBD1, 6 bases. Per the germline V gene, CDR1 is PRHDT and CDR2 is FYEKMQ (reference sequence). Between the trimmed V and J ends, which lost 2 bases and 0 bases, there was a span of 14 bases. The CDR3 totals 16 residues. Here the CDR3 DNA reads TGTGCCAGCAGCTTATCCGTAGGGGGTAGCTCCTACGAGCAGTACTTC. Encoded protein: CASSLSVGGSSYEQYF.

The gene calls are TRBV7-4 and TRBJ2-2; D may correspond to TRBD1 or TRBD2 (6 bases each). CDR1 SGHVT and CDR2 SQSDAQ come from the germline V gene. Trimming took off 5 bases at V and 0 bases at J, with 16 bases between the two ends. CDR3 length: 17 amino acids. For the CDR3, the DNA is TGTGCCAGCAGCCCTACTGGAGGGGGGACGAACACCGGGGAGCTGTTTTTT. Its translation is CASSPTGGGTNTGELFF.

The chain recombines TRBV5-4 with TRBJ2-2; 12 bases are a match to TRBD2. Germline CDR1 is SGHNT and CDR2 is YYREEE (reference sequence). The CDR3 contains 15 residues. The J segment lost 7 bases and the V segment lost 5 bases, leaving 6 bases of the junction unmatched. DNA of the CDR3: TGTGCCAGCAGTCAACTAGCGGGGGGTGACGGGGAGCTGTTTTTT. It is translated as CASSQLAGGDGELFF.